This T cell receptor beta chain was obtained from a study of cytomegalovirus exposure and HLA in healthy donors. Study at large: Genotyping of under 500 donors showed that around 86% belonged to the Caucasian-associated ancestry cluster.

Primers for the PCR totalled 60 Vbeta and 13 Jbeta. Clones were read by immunoSEQ multiplex PCR, and TCRdb kept only the in-frame ones, dropping some. In all, the sample yields 60,000 to 65,000 clones. Per germline, CDR1 LNHDA and CDR2 SQIVND (reference sequence). CDR3 size: 15 residues. J was trimmed by 3 bases and V by 2 bases; bases with no gene match: 5. The study's findings and limits: The study dropped some indistinguishable V segments, TRBV6-2 and TRBV6-3 among them. Immune exposure data for these donors was limited to CMV serostatus. Later genetic work tied a missense DCLRE1C variant to beta-chain V and J trimming.

For this clone: Its specificity is not known. The sample contains more than one DNA sequence encoding this CDR3.

The source of this sequence is a young woman in good health and CMV-seronegative. The rearrangement links TRBV19 to TRBJ2-7, with TRBD1 matching 9 bases. Input material: PBMCs. In DNA form, the CDR3 reads TGTGCCAGTAGTATAAGGGACAGGGTCAACTACGAGCAGTACTTC. Its translation: CASSIRDRVNYEQYF. Full variable domain (remainder filled in from reference TRBV19 and TRBJ2-7): DGGITQSPKYLFRKEGQNVTLSCEQNLNHDAMYWYRQDPGQGLRLIYYSQIVNDFQKGDIAEGYSVSREKKESFPLTVTSAQKNPTAFYLCASSIRDRVNYEQYFGPGTRLTVT.